These 21 T cell receptor beta chains were all obtained from the same sample, sequenced in a study of T-cell memory formation after mild COVID-19. TCRdb passed the 5' RACE reads through MiXCR, listing each CDR3 protein once. The sample has roughly 300,000 distinct CDR3 sequences, roughly an eighth seen once; the top ten hold about 24%. Sequencing used PBMCs or a T cell subset sorted from them (not recorded which). These receptors were obtained from a man aged 18 to 30 who had mild COVID-19 (a few samples of this study predate the infection). Cell type and time point are not known.

This clonotype was found a few times. The J gene is TRBJ1-6, the V gene TRBV28; no definite D call. The CDR3 has 13 amino acids. Trimming cost V 5 bases and J 8 bases, with 10 bases left between them. The V gene's germline CDR1 is MDHEN and CDR2 SYDVKM. CDR3 bases: TGTGCCAGCAGTCCCGATCTAGATTCACCCCTCCACTTT. Its protein product is CASSPDLDSPLHF.

J is TRBJ1-6 and V is TRBV5-1, with 8 bases identical to TRBD1. The CDR3 has 14 residues. V was pared by 3 bases and J by 9 bases, with 5 bases of the junction left unmatched. Germline CDR1 SGHRS, CDR2 YFSETQ. CDR3 bases: TGCGCCAGCAGCTCCGGAGACAGGGGTTCACCCCTCCACTTT. This gives the protein CASSSGDRGSPLHF.

This clonotype was found a few times. CDR3 residues: CASSQEGGLFF. The CDR3, as DNA: TGCGCCAGCAGCCAAGAAGGGGGACTGTTTTTT. This rearrangement joins TRBV4-1 to TRBJ1-4; a possible D gene is TRBD1 (6 bases). CDR3 length: 11 amino acids. Per germline, CDR1 MGHRA and CDR2 YSYEKL. Between the trimmed V and J ends, which lost 0 bases and 13 bases, there was a span of 6 bases.

This clonotype was recorded a few times. The rearrangement links TRBV6-5 to TRBJ1-1, with D unresolved. The CDR3 runs to 13 residues. V was cut by 0 bases and J by 6 bases, with 8 bases left in between. Per the germline V gene, CDR1 is MNHEY and CDR2 is SVGAGI. Here the CDR3 DNA reads TGTGCCAGCAGTTACTCGAAGGCTGCTGAAGCTTTCTTT. Its translation is CASSYSKAAEAFF.

This clonotype was seen many times. The chain is built from TRBV11-2 and TRBJ2-7, with TRBD1 identical over 7 bases. CDR3 length equals 17 residues. Germline V CDR1 and CDR2: SGHAT, FQNNGV. V dropped 2 bases and J dropped 1; count of bases not matched to a gene: 11. The CDR3 DNA reads TGTGCCAGCAGCTTAACCTCGAAGACAGGGAATTCCTACGAGCAGTACGTC. Translation: CASSLTSKTGNSYEQYV.

The chain combines TRBV5-1 with TRBJ2-1; D is perhaps TRBD1 (6 bases). V was trimmed by 3 bases and J by 3 bases, leaving 7 bases between them. The CDR3 spans 13 residues. From germline, CDR1 is SGHRS and CDR2 YFSETQ. For the CDR3, the DNA is TGCGCCAGCAGCTGGACAGACTACAATGAGCAGTTCTTC. Translation gives CASSWTDYNEQFF.

The chain has TRBV4-1 and TRBJ1-4; no clear D. Germline CDR1 and CDR2: MGHRA and YSYEKL. V lost 0 bases and J lost 8, with 10 bases in between. CDR3 length: 14 amino acids. The DNA for the CDR3 is TGCGCCAGCAGCCAAGAAGGTAGGGCCGAAAAACTGTTTTTT. It encodes CASSQEGRAEKLFF.

This clonotype has just a few counts. V usage is TRBV4-3 and J usage is TRBJ2-2, with D uncertain. V was shortened by 0 bases and J by 6 bases, with 11 bases between the two germline ends. The CDR3 consists of 15 residues. CDR1 and CDR2 (germline): LGHNA, YSLEER. The CDR3 DNA sequence: TGCGCCAGCAGCCAAGATGATCCACAGCCCGGGGAGCTGTTTTTT. This encodes CASSQDDPQPGELFF.

This clonotype was counted at least ten times. This CDR3 is CASSTGNLAGIYNEQFF. The DNA of the CDR3 is TGCGCCAGCAGCACAGGGAATCTAGCGGGGATCTACAATGAGCAGTTCTTC. The chain has TRBV5-1 and TRBJ2-1; 9 bases fit TRBD2. After removal of 4 bases from V and 3 bases from J, the junction contained 11 bases not matched to a gene. The CDR3 sequence is 17 residues long. Germline CDR1 and CDR2: SGHRS and YFSETQ. The whole variable domain, filled in from reference TRBV5-1 and TRBJ2-1, reads KAGVTQTPRYLIKTRGQQVTLSCSPISGHRSVSWYQQTPGQGLQFLFEYFSETQRNKGNFPGRFSGRQFSNSRSEMNVSTLELGDSALYLCASSTGNLAGIYNEQFFGPGTRLTVL.

This clonotype was recorded only once. Sequence at one end of the junction differs from germline and may be a read error. The chain combines TRBV5-1 with TRBJ1-1; D possibly corresponds to TRBD1 (5 bases). Germline CDR1 is SGHRS and CDR2 is YFSETQ. This CDR3 is 14 amino acids long. CDR3 in DNA: TGCGCCAGCAGCGGGGGGACCATGGGTGCTGAACCTTTCTTT. It specifies CASSGGTMGAEPFF.

The table lists this clonotype with a count of one. The V call is TRBV5-1, the J call TRBJ2-3; D perhaps matches TRBD1 (5 bases). The CDR3 totals 15 residues. The germline V gene has CDR1 SGHRS and CDR2 YFSETQ. Trimming took off 0 bases at V and 3 bases at J, with 11 bases between the two ends. The CDR3 protein is CASSLEGKGTDTQYF. The CDR3 bases are TGCGCCAGCAGCTTGGAAGGGAAGGGGACAGATACGCAGTATTTT.

The gene calls are TRBV7-9 and TRBJ2-2, with 7 bases fitting TRBD2. Trimming removed 6 bases from V and 6 bases from J; junction bases left unmatched: 13. The CDR3 length is 16 residues. Germline CDR1 SEHNR, CDR2 FQNEAQ (reference sequence). This chain's CDR3 is CASRPRAGLGPGELFF. In nucleotides, the CDR3 is TGTGCCAGCAGACCTCGGGCCGGACTAGGACCCGGGGAGCTGTTTTTT.

The chain joins TRBV6-5 to TRBJ1-6; the D is unclear. With 8 bases removed from V and 7 bases from J, the gap between germline ends came to 12 bases. Germline-derived CDR1 and CDR2 are MNHEY and SVGAGI. There are 13 residues in the CDR3. This CDR3 is CASAPNPNSPLHF. In DNA form, the CDR3 reads TGTGCCAGCGCTCCGAATCCCAATTCACCCCTCCACTTT.

The V and J genes are TRBV3-1 and TRBJ1-1; D perhaps matches TRBD1 (6 bases). The CDR3 runs 16 residues. Germline values: CDR1 LGHDT, CDR2 YNNKEL (reference sequence). With 1 base removed from V and 2 bases from J, the gap between germline ends came to 14 bases. The CDR3 DNA is TGTGCCAGCAGCCAAGTTGGGGGCAGAGTTAACACTGAAGCTTTCTTT. This codes for CASSQVGGRVNTEAFF. Combining the CDR3 with reference TRBV3-1 and TRBJ1-1 gives the whole variable domain DTAVSQTPKYLVTQMGNDKSIKCEQNLGHDTMYWYKQDSKKFLKIMFSYNNKELIINETVPNRFSPKSPDKAHLNLHINSLELGDSAVYFCASSQVGGRVNTEAFFGQGTRLTVV.

The chain couples TRBV7-9 to TRBJ2-3; the D is unclear. Germline-derived CDR1 and CDR2 are SEHNR and FQNEAQ (reference sequence). Trimming pared 5 bases from V and 9 bases from J, leaving 9 bases between. The CDR3 extends over 11 amino acids. The CDR3 here is CASSPEATQYF. For the CDR3, the DNA is TGTGCCAGCAGCCCCGAGGCCACGCAGTATTTT.

The chain links TRBV6-1 to TRBJ2-5; D call uncertain. This CDR3 is built from 14 residues. The V end lost 6 bases, the J end lost 3 bases, and 14 bases lay between the germline ends. Germline lookup yields CDR1 MNHNS and CDR2 SASEGT. The DNA for the CDR3 is TGTGCCAGCAGCCGAGGCGTCTTCGAAGAGACCCAGTACTTC. Amino acids: CASSRGVFEETQYF.

The table lists this clonotype with a few counts. The chain has TRBV6-5 and TRBJ1-2; D possibly corresponds to TRBD1 (5 bases). The germline V and J ends were trimmed by 6 bases and 2 bases, with 16 bases remaining between them. The CDR3 is 15 residues long. The germline V gene encodes CDR1 MNHEY and CDR2 SVGAGI. CDR3 DNA sequence: TGTGCCAGCAGAACCGGGGCAGGGATCAACTATGGCTACACCTTC. Its protein is CASRTGAGINYGYTF.

This clonotype was detected only a few times. The chain uses TRBV27 and TRBJ1-4; TRBD1 agrees at 7 bases. V lost 2 bases, J lost 6 bases, and 0 bases stayed unmatched. The CDR3 runs 13 residues. Germline V gene sequence: CDR1 MNHEY, CDR2 SMNVEV (reference sequence). CDR3 DNA: TGTGCCAGCAGTTTACAGGGGGATGAAAAACTGTTTTTT. It translates to CASSLQGDEKLFF.

The rearrangement links TRBV12-3 or TRBV12-4 to TRBJ1-1; D is unclear. V lost 3 bases and J lost 7, with 15 bases in between. The CDR3 has 14 residues. For the CDR3, the DNA is TGTGCCAGCAGTTTGGGCGAAGAGACCTATGAAGCTTTCTTT. This gives the protein CASSLGEETYEAFF.

This clonotype was counted a few times. The chain is built from TRBV4-1 and TRBJ1-5; D unresolved. This CDR3 comprises 14 residues. V was pared by 1 base and J by 3 bases, with 7 bases between. The germline V gene has CDR1 MGHRA and CDR2 YSYEKL. In DNA form, the CDR3 reads TGCGCCAGCAGCCAAGCCAGGAACAATCAGCCCCAGCATTTT. Translation: CASSQARNNQPQHF.

V and J are TRBV30 and TRBJ1-1, with a weak D call TRBD1 (5 bases). Germline V gene sequence: CDR1 GTSNPN, CDR2 SVGIG (reference sequence). The CDR3 sequence is 14 residues long. Trimming took 6 bases from V and 11 from J, leaving 25 bases between them. DNA of the CDR3: TGTGCCTGTCCCGGAGTACGGGACCTTACTAGTGCTTTCTTT. Protein: CACPGVRDLTSAFF. Variable domain in full (rest from reference TRBV30 and TRBJ1-1): SQTIHQWPATLVQPVGSPLSLECTVEGTSNPNLYWYRQAAGRGLQLLFYSVGIGQISSEVPQNLSASRPQDRQFILSSKKLLLSDSGFYLCACPGVRDLTSAFFGQGTRLTVV.